Sequencing of this T cell receptor beta chain was carried out in a study of OX40 agonist ivuxolimab in advanced cancers. Study-wide results and caveats: Relative to CD4+, CD8+ T cells held more expanded clones on average.

This CDR3 contains 16 residues. Germline CDR1 and CDR2: MNHEY and SMNVEV (reference sequence). After removal of 2 bases from V and 4 bases from J, the junction contained 5 bases not matched to a gene. The repertoire was sequenced with immunoSEQ multiplex PCR; TCRdb's copy has only in-frame clones and lacks some. The data hold 26,000 or so clones, with 88% observed a single time. Regarding this clone: Its antigen is not known.

The source of this sequence is an adult with an advanced solid tumor such as melanoma, head and neck, liver or kidney cancer. The rearrangement uses TRBV27 and TRBJ2-3; the match to TRBD2 covers 11 bases. The sequencing used CD4+ or CD8+ T cells sorted from blood, collected in a trial of the OX40 agonist ivuxolimab. The CDR3 is CASSLELAGVADTQYF. The CDR3 DNA reads TGTGCCAGCAGTTTAGAACTAGCGGGGGTGGCAGATACGCAGTATTTT.